This is a list of T cell receptor beta chains from one sample in a study of cytomegalovirus exposure and HLA in healthy donors. Sequencing was performed with immunoSEQ multiplex PCR; in TCRdb, only in-frame clones are kept and a portion is missing. Here the sample spans 150,000 to 200,000 clones, around 85% being singletons. Source material: PBMCs. These receptors were taken from a man in his forties in good health and CMV-seronegative. CDR3s include the opening cysteine and the closing phenylalanine or tryptophan. The D gene is left open where the match is weak. Size is omitted from some rows. Given values are once, few, many or a class for expanded clones.

d_call clone_size j_call v_call cdr3_nt cdr3_aa
TRBD1 . TRBJ2-7 TRBV29-1 TGCAGCGCTTGGACAGGGTCCAACGAGCAGTACTTC CSAWTGSNEQYF
. few TRBJ2-7 TRBV5-8 TGTGCCAGCAGCTTGATTCGAGGGGGCGAGCAGTACTTC CASSLIRGGEQYF
TRBD1 . TRBJ1-1 TRBV6-6 TGTGCCAGCAGTTACAGGGACAGGGGGCATGCTTTCTTT CASSYRDRGHAFF
. many TRBJ2-3 TRBV5-4 TGTGCCAGCAGCTTGTTGAGGAGCACTAGCACAGATACGCAGTATTTT CASSLLRSTSTDTQYF
. . TRBJ2-7 TRBV6-1 TGTGCCAGCAGTGACCTTCCCACAGGGAAGAACTCCTACGAGCAGTACTTC CASSDLPTGKNSYEQYF
TRBD1 . TRBJ1-5 TRBV19 TGTGCCATACGACAGGGGCCTAATCAGCCCCAGCATTTT CAIRQGPNQPQHF
. once TRBJ2-7 TRBV9 TGTGCCAGCAGCCCTTACGCAGGGGCGTCCTCCTACGAGCAGTACTTC CASSPYAGASSYEQYF
TRBD1 . TRBJ2-7 TRBV6-5 TGTGCCAGCAGCCCCGGGACAGGGGTATACGAGCAGTACTTC CASSPGTGVYEQYF
. few TRBJ1-1 TRBV6-6 TGTGCCAGCAGTTGGAGGGGGGGTACTGAAGCTTTCTTT CASSWRGGTEAFF
. . TRBJ2-1 TRBV7-3 TGTGCCAGCAGCTTAACCACGGGACTTACGGGGAATGAGCAGTTCTTC CASSLTTGLTGNEQFF
TRBD2 . TRBJ2-1 TRBV4-2 TGTGCCAGCAGGGCAACTGCGGGGGATGAGCAGTTCTTC CASRATAGDEQFF
TRBD2 . TRBJ2-7 TRBV4-1 TGCGCCAGCAGCCTCGGACTAGCGGGCTACGAGCAGTACTTC CASSLGLAGYEQYF
. . TRBJ2-3 TRBV30 TGTGCCTGGAGTGCAGGGCCAAATACGCAGTATTTT CAWSAGPNTQYF
. . TRBJ2-3 TRBV10-3 TGTGCCATCAGTGAGAGCCAGGGTGATACGCAGTATTTT CAISESQGDTQYF
. . TRBJ1-1 TRBV5-1 TGCGCCAGCAGCTTCATTGGGTCAGGGAACACTGAAGCTTTCTTT CASSFIGSGNTEAFF
TRBD1 . TRBJ1-1 TRBV7-2 TGTGCCAGCAGGCGGGACAGGGCCACGGAAGAAGCTTTCTTT CASRRDRATEEAFF
TRBD2 . TRBJ2-1 TRBV19 TGTGCCAGTAGTTCTTGGACTAGCGGGGGAGTTAAGGATGAGCAGTTCTTC CASSSWTSGGVKDEQFF
TRBD1 . TRBJ1-2 TRBV29-1 TGCAGCGTTGTAGGGGGGACAGGTGGCTACACCTTC CSVVGGTGGYTF
. . TRBJ2-7 TRBV28 TGTGCCAGCAGTTTCGGGGGGCACTACGAGCAGTACTTC CASSFGGHYEQYF
TRBD2 . TRBJ2-7 TRBV5-4 TGTGCCAGCAGCCGTTTGGGGACTAGCGGGGGCCAGGGGGAGCAGTACTTC CASSRLGTSGGQGEQYF
. . TRBJ2-7 TRBV5-6 TGTGCCAGCAGCCTGGCTGGCGGGAACGACGAGCAGTACTTC CASSLAGGNDEQYF
. . TRBJ2-5 TRBV11-2 TGTGCCAGCAGCTTAGATGAGGGTATCGGAGAGACCCAGTACTTC CASSLDEGIGETQYF
TRBD2 . TRBJ2-3 TRBV29-1 TGCAGCGTTGAAGGGCCGAGGAGGTCTAGCGGGGGGGATAGCACAGATACGCAGTATTTT CSVEGPRRSSGGDSTDTQYF
TRBD2 few TRBJ2-1 TRBV19 TGTGCCAGCGGGACTAGCGGGGGTCATGAGCAGTTCTTC CASGTSGGHEQFF
. . TRBJ1-4 TRBV5-4 TGTGCCAGCAGCTTAACGACAGGCCCTGGCGAAAAACTGTTTTTT CASSLTTGPGEKLFF
TRBD1 . TRBJ1-4 TRBV10-3 TGTGCCATCAGTGAGACAGGGGAGGCTGAAAAACTGTTTTTT CAISETGEAEKLFF
. . TRBJ2-1 TRBV28 TGTGCCAGCAGTTTGATTCTTGTCGAGTATGAGCAGTTCTTC CASSLILVEYEQFF
TRBD1 . TRBJ1-1 TRBV7-9 TGTGCCAGCAGCCGCGACAGGGGGCAGGGCACTGAAGCTTTCTTT CASSRDRGQGTEAFF
. . TRBJ2-1 TRBV7-9 TGTGCCAGCAGCCCTATGGAGAGTGTCCCCTCCTACAATGAGCAGTTCTTC CASSPMESVPSYNEQFF
. . TRBJ2-5 TRBV2 TGTGCCAGCAGTCGTCTAGACAGTTTGGAGACCCAGTACTTC CASSRLDSLETQYF
TRBD1 . TRBJ2-1 TRBV6-1 TGTGCCAGCAGTGGGATCAGGGGGTTTTCCTACAATGAGCAGTTCTTC CASSGIRGFSYNEQFF
TRBD2 . TRBJ2-2 TRBV5-4 TGTGCCAGCAGCTTAGCTAGCGGACTAGCGAACACCGGGGAGCTGTTTTTT CASSLASGLANTGELFF
. . TRBJ1-6 TRBV19 TGTGCCAGTAGGCCCCGGGAGCCCTATAATTCACCCCTCCACTTT CASRPREPYNSPLHF
TRBD2 . TRBJ2-1 TRBV6-6 TGTGCCACCTTGACTAGCGGGGTCTACAATGAGCAGTTCTTC CATLTSGVYNEQFF
. . TRBJ1-5 TRBV6-5 TGTGCCAGCAGCCTCACAAGTAGCAATCAGCCCCAGCATTTT CASSLTSSNQPQHF
. . TRBJ1-1 TRBV4-1 TGCGCCAGCAGCCACCCGAGCGGGGGTCAAGCTTTCTTT CASSHPSGGQAFF
TRBD2 . TRBJ2-3 TRBV5-5 TGTGCCAGCGGAACCGGGACTAGCGGGGGTTCGGATACGCAGTATTTT CASGTGTSGGSDTQYF
. few TRBJ2-7 TRBV5-4 TGTGCCAGCAGCTCAGCGCCCTCGGGGGAGCAGTACTTC CASSSAPSGEQYF
TRBD1 . TRBJ2-7 TRBV7-2 TGTGCCAGCAGCTTGGGGTCCGGGACAGACTACGAGCAGTACTTC CASSLGSGTDYEQYF
. few TRBJ1-2 TRBV27 TGTGCCAGCAGTCAGATCGGGAGCAGGGCGGAAGGCTACACCTTC CASSQIGSRAEGYTF
TRBD2 . TRBJ2-1 TRBV10-3 TGTGCCATCAGTGATAGTAGCGGGGGGGCCTCCTACAATGAGCAGTTCTTC CAISDSSGGASYNEQFF
. . TRBJ2-3 TRBV7-9 TGTGCCAGCAGCTTAGTTGTCGGGGGGCCAGATACGCAGTATTTT CASSLVVGGPDTQYF
TRBD2 . TRBJ2-7 TRBV6-6 TGTGCCAGCAGTACCCCGGGGGGGGTAAACGAGCAGTACTTC CASSTPGGVNEQYF
. once TRBJ1-6 TRBV7-6 TGTGCCAGCAGCCCCGAAGCTCTGTATAATTCACCCCTCCACTTT CASSPEALYNSPLHF
TRBD1 . TRBJ2-7 TRBV29-1 TGCAGCGTTGGGCGGACAGGGAGCTCCTACGAGCAGTACTTC CSVGRTGSSYEQYF
TRBD2 . TRBJ2-7 TRBV18 TGTGCCAGCTCACCGAGCGGGGGGTCCTACGAGCAGTACTTC CASSPSGGSYEQYF
. . TRBJ1-2 TRBV10-3 TGTGCCATCAGTGGCCAAACAGGGATCGTTTCGAAGTATGGCTACACCTTC CAISGQTGIVSKYGYTF
. . TRBJ1-5 TRBV2 TGTGCCAGCAGTCTCGGCAGGCACAATCAGCCCCAGCATTTT CASSLGRHNQPQHF
. . TRBJ1-1 TRBV6-1 TGTGCCAGCAGTGCGGACAGTTTCACTGAAGCTTTCTTT CASSADSFTEAFF
. . TRBJ2-7 TRBV29-1 TGCAGCGTAAGCGGGCCTCGTGAACTCGAGCAGTACTTC CSVSGPRELEQYF
TRBD1 . TRBJ2-1 TRBV7-9 TGTGCCAGCAGCAATGGACAGGGTCGCAATGAGCAGTTCTTC CASSNGQGRNEQFF
. few TRBJ1-1 TRBV6-5 TGTGCCAGCAGTTACTATTCAGGGGCGGCAGGCACTGAAGCTTTCTTT CASSYYSGAAGTEAFF
. . TRBJ2-2 TRBV30 TGTGCCTGGAGTGTAGCGGACAGGAACACCGGGGAGCTGTTTTTT CAWSVADRNTGELFF
TRBD1 . TRBJ1-1 TRBV7-9 TGTGCCAGCAGCTCCTGGGACAGGGCGTCCCCTGAAGCTTTCTTT CASSSWDRASPEAFF
TRBD2 . TRBJ2-2 TRBV11-1 TGTGCCAGCAGCGGGAGGGGTGCCGGGGAGCTGTTTTTT CASSGRGAGELFF
TRBD1 . TRBJ1-1 TRBV5-5 TGTGCCAGCAGCTTGTGGCAGGGGGACACTGAAGCTTTCTTT CASSLWQGDTEAFF